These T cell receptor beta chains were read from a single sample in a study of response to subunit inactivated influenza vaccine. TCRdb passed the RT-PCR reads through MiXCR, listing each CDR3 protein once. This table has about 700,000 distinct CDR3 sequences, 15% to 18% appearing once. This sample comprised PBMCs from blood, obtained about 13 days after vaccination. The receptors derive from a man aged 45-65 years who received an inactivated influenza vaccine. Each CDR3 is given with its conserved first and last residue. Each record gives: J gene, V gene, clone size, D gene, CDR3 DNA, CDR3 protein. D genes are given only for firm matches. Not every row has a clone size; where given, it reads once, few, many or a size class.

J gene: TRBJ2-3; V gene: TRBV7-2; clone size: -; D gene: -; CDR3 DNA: TGTGCCAGCAGCCCGAGACCAGGGACAGATACGCAGTATTTT; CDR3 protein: CASSPRPGTDTQYF
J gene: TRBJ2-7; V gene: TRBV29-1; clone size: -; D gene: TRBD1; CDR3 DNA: TGCAGCGTTGGGTTGCCGGGACAGGGTTTCTACGAGCAGTACTTC; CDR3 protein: CSVGLPGQGFYEQYF
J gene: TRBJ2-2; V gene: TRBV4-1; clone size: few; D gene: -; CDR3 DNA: TGCGCCAGCAGCCAAGATGTCATAGTAACCGGGGAGCTGTTTTTT; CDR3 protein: CASSQDVIVTGELFF
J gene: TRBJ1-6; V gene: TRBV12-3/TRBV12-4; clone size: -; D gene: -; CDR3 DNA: TGTGCCAGCAGTCGACTGGTCAATTCACCCCTCCACTTT; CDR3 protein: CASSRLVNSPLHF
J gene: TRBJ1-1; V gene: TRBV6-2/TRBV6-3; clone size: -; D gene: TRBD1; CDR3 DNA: TGTGCCAGCAGGAACAGGGGGCGAAACACTGAAGCTTTCTTT; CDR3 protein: CASRNRGRNTEAFF
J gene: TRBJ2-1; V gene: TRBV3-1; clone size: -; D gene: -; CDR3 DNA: TGTGCCAGCAGGCCTTACAGGGAAATGCCGTTCTTC; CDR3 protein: CASRPYREMPFF
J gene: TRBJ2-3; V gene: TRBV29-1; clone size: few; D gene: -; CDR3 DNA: TGCAGCGTTGAAGATAGCGGAGATACGCAGTATTTT; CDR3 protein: CSVEDSGDTQYF
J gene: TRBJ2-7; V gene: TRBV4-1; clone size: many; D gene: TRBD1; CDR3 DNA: TGCGCCAGCAGCACTCGGACAGGGGCGGCCTACGAGCAGTACTTC; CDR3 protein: CASSTRTGAAYEQYF
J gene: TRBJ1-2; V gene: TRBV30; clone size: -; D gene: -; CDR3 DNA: TGTGCCAGTCCTACTGCGGGGGGCTACACCTTC; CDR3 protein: CASPTAGGYTF
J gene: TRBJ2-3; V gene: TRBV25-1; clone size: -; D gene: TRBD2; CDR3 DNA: TGTGCCAGCAGTGAATATTGGGGCGGGGGGGCCCTAAGGCAGTATTTT; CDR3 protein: CASSEYWGGGALRQYF
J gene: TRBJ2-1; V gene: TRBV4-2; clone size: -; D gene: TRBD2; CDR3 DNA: TGTGCCATGAGCCCCCGGCTCTCCACTCCGGGGGGAACTAGTGAGCAGTTCTTC; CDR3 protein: CAMSPRLSTPGGTSEQFF
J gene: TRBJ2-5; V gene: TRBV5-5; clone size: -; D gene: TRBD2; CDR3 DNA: TGTGCCAGCAAAGGGACTACTACTTACCAAGAGACCCAGTACTTC; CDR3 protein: CASKGTTTYQETQYF
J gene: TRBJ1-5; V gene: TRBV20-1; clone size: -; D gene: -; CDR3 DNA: TGCAGTGCTCCCGGCGGGGCACAGCCCCAGCATTTT; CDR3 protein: CSAPGGAQPQHF
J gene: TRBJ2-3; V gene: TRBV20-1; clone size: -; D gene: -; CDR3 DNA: TGCAGTGCTAGAGAGGTCCTACGCACAGATACGCAGTATTTT; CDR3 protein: CSAREVLRTDTQYF
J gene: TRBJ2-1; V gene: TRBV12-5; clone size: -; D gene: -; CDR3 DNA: TGTGCTAGTGCGGGGCTGATCAATGAGCAGTTCTTC; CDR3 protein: CASAGLINEQFF
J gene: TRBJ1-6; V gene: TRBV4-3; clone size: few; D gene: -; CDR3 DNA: TGCGCCAGCAGCCAAGATTGGGAGAATAATTCACCCCTCCACTTT; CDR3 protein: CASSQDWENNSPLHF
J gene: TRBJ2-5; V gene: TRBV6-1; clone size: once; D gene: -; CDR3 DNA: TGTGCCAGCAGTCTTAGAGGTATCGAGACCCAGTACTTC; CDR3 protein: CASSLRGIETQYF
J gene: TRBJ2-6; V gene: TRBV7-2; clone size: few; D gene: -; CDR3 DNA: TGTGCCAGCAGGGCTGACTCTGGGGCCAACGTCCTGACTTTC; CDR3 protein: CASRADSGANVLTF
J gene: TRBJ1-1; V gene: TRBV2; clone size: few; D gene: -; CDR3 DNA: TGTGCCAGCAGGGTTTTCATGAACACTGAAGCTTTCTTT; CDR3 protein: CASRVFMNTEAFF
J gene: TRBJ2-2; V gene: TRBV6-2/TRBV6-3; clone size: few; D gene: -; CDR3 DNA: TGTGCCAGCAGTTATTTCGGCGAGACCGGGGAGCTGTTTTTT; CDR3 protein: CASSYFGETGELFF
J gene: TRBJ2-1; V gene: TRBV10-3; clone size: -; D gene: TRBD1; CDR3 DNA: TGTGCCATCAGTGATCGACAGGGGTTGCAAGGTGAGCAGTTCTTC; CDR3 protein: CAISDRQGLQGEQFF
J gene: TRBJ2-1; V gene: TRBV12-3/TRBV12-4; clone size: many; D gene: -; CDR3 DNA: TGTGCCAGCAGCCGGGCCTCCTACAATGAGCAGTTCTTC; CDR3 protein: CASSRASYNEQFF
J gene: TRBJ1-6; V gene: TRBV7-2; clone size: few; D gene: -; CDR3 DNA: TGTGCCAGCAGCCCCCTGACATACTTGTCCCTCCACTTT; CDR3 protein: CASSPLTYLSLHF
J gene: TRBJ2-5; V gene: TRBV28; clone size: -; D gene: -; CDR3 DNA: TGTGCCAGCAGTTCGATAGGCAGCGTAGGGGGAGAGACCCAGTACTTC; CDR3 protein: CASSSIGSVGGETQYF
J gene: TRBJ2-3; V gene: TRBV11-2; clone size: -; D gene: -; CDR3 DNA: TGTGCCAGCAGCTTTCAGGGGCCCTCGGGGGATACGCAGTATTTT; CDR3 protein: CASSFQGPSGDTQYF
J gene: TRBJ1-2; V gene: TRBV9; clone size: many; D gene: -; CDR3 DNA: TGTGCCAGCAGCGTAGCAGGCAGCAACTATGGCTACACCTTC; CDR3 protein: CASSVAGSNYGYTF
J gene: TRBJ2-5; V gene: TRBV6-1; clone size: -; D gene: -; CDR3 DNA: TGTGCCAGCAGTGGAAATAGTCAGGGAAAAGAGACCCAGTACTTC; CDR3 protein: CASSGNSQGKETQYF
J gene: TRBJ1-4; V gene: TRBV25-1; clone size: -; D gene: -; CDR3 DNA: TGTGCCGCGACAGACATTTATACTAATGAAAAACTGTTTTTT; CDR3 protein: CAATDIYTNEKLFF
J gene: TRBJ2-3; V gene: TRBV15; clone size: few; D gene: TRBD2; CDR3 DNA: TGTGCCACCAGCACAATTGGCGGGAGCGTCTCAGATACGCAGTATTTT; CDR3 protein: CATSTIGGSVSDTQYF
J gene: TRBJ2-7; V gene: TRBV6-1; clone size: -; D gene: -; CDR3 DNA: TGTGCCAGCAGTGAAGGCACCGGGGAATCCTACGAGCAGTACTTC; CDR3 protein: CASSEGTGESYEQYF
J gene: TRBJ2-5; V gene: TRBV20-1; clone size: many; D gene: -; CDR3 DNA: TGCAGTGCTAGAGCAGGACACCAAGAGACCCAGTACTTC; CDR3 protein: CSARAGHQETQYF
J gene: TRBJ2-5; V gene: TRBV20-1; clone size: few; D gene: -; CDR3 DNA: TGCAGTGCTATCAGGGGTCTGTACCAAGAGACCCAGTACTTC; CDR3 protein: CSAIRGLYQETQYF
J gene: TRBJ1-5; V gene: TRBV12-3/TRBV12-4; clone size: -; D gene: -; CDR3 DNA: TGTGCCAGCAGTTTCGGTGGTGGGGACAATCAGCCCCAGCATTTT; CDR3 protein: CASSFGGGDNQPQHF
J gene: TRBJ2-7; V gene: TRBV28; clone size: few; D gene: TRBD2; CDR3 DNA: TGTGCCAGCAGTGTAATAGCGGGCACTCCCTCCTACGAGCAGTACTTC; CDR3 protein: CASSVIAGTPSYEQYF
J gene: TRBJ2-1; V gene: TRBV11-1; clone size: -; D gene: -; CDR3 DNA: TGTGCCAGCAGCTTCCAGGCCCAGCCCAATGAGCAGTTCTTC; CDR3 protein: CASSFQAQPNEQFF
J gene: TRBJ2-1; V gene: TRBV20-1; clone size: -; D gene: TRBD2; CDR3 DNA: TGCAGTGCTAGAGCTCTAGCGGGGGCTAGCTCCTACAATGAGCAGTTCTTC; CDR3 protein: CSARALAGASSYNEQFF